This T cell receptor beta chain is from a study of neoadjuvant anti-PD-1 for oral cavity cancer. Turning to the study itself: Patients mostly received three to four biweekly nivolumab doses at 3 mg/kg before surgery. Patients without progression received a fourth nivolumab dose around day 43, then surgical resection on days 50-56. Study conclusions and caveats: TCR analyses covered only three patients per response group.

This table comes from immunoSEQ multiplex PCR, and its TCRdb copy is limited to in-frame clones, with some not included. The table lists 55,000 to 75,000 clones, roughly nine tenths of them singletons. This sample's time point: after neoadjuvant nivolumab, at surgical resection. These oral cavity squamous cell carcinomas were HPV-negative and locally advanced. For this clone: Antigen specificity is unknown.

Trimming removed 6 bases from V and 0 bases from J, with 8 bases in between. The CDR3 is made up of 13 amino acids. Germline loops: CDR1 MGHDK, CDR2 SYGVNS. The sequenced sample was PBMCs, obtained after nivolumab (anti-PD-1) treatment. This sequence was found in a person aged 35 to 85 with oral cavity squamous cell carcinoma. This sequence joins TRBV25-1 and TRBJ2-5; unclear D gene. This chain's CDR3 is CASRKEYQETQYF. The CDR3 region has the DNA TGTGCCAGCAGAAAAGAGTACCAAGAGACCCAGTACTTC.